Each of the 3 T cell receptor beta chains below was sequenced from the same sample in a study of shared clonotypes between healthy human individuals. The repertoire was sequenced with immunoSEQ multiplex PCR; TCRdb's copy has only in-frame clones and lacks some. Among over 1.4 million clones listed, approximately 96% were seen once. The sample consisted of naive CD4+ T cells sorted from blood. Regarding subset: CD45RA+ positively selected. These receptors all come from a man aged 25 to 40 in good health.

J is TRBJ2-5 and V is TRBV19; 9 bases fit TRBD2. Germline loops: CDR1 LNHDA, CDR2 SQIVND (reference sequence). The CDR3 loop spans 15 amino acids. The J segment lost 4 bases and the V segment lost 3 bases, leaving 6 bases of the junction unmatched. The CDR3 DNA reads TGTGCCAGTAGTATGGGTAGCGGGAGTGCAGAGACCCAGTACTTC. This gives the protein CASSMGSGSAETQYF. The full variable domain, its missing parts supplied by reference TRBV19 and TRBJ2-5, is DGGITQSPKYLFRKEGQNVTLSCEQNLNHDAMYWYRQDPGQGLRLIYYSQIVNDFQKGDIAEGYSVSREKKESFPLTVTSAQKNPTAFYLCASSMGSGSAETQYFGPGTRLLVL.

The J gene is TRBJ2-1, the V gene TRBV27; D is undetermined. The CDR3 consists of 16 residues. The V gene's germline CDR1 is MNHEY and CDR2 SMNVEV (reference sequence). V was clipped by 2 bases and J by 2 bases, with 13 bases between them. The CDR3 region is CASSLNAVAAYNEQFF. The CDR3 DNA reads TGTGCCAGCAGTTTAAACGCCGTAGCTGCCTACAATGAGCAGTTCTTC.

The chain links TRBV7-9 to TRBJ1-2; no firm D call. Germline CDR1 reads SEHNR; CDR2 reads FQNEAQ (reference sequence). V gave up 5 bases and J gave up 8 bases, with 12 bases separating them. CDR3 length equals 12 residues. CDR3: CASSLRLEGYTF. CDR3 bases: TGTGCCAGCAGCCTTAGACTGGAGGGCTACACCTTC.